The clone carrying this T cell receptor beta chain was counted between two and nine times. Its antigen remains unidentified. The sample belongs to a study of beta chain features in type 1 diabetes. Reverse transcribing all isolated RNA meant expressed TCRB transcripts were sequenced. The study sequenced naive, central memory and regulatory T cell samples to an average of around 3.4 million reads. Assay used: immunoSEQ multiplex PCR; TCRdb lists only in-frame clones, some missing. The sample carries 100,000 to 150,000 clones, about 16% recorded once. Isolation of CD4+ naive, central memory, regulatory and stem cell-like memory cells was achieved by sorting via CD45RO/CCR7/CD25/CD127/CD95/CD27. V was cut by 6 bases and J by 2 bases, with 13 bases left in between. Germline-derived CDR1 and CDR2 are MDHEN and SYDVKM. CDR3 size: 14 residues. Broader study findings: When Type 1 diabetes patients were examined, their TCRB CDR3s proved moderately but significantly shorter in all four CD4+ subsets.

The V call is TRBV28, the J call TRBJ2-5, with D possibly being TRBD1 (6 bases). Sequenced material: central memory CD4+ T cells from blood. This TCR derives from a man in his thirties or forties with type 1 diabetes. CDR3: CASRSRTVQETQYF. The DNA for the CDR3 is TGTGCCAGCAGGAGTCGGACAGTACAAGAGACCCAGTACTTC.